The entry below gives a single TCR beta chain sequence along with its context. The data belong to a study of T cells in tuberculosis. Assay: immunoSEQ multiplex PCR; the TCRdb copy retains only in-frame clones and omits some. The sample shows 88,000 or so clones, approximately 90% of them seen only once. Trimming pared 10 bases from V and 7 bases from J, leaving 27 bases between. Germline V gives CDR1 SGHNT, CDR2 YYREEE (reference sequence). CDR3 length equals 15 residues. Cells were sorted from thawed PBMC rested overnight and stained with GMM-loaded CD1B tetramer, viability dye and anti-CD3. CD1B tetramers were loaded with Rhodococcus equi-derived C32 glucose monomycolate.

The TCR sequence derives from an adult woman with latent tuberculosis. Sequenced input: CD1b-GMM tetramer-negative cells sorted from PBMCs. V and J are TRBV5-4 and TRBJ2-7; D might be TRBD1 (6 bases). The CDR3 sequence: CADPMGATRDVEQYV. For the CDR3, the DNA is TGTGCCGACCCCATGGGGGCGACCAGGGATGTTGAGCAGTACGTC.